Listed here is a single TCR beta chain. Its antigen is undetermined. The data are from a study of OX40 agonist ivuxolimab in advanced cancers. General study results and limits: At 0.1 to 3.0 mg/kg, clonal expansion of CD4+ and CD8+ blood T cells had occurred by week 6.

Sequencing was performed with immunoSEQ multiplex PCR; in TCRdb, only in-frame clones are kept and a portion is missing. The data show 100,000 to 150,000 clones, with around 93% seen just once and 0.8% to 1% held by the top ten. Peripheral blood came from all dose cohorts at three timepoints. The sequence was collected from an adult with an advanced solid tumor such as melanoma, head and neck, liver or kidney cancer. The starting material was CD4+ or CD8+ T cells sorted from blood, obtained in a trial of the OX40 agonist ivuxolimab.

The CDR3 DNA follows: TGCGCCAGCGCGAGGGGCAGGGGACAGAGCACTGAAGCTTTCTTT. Protein product: CASARGRGQSTEAFF. V usage is TRBV5-1 and J usage is TRBJ1-1; 7 positions match TRBD1. With V trimmed by 7 bases and J by 4 bases, 13 bases remained unmatched. This CDR3 comprises 15 residues. Germline CDR1 and CDR2: SGHRS and YFSETQ.